This T cell receptor (beta chain) was documented in a study of T cell responses to AZD1222 COVID-19 vaccine. This table comes from immunoSEQ multiplex PCR, and its TCRdb copy is limited to in-frame clones, with some not included. The repertoire has more than 85,000 clones, roughly nine tenths of them found once; the top ten carry 6.5% to 8.5%. Germline CDR1 ENHRY, CDR2 SYGVKD. Trimming took 6 bases from V and 5 from J, leaving 8 bases between them. The CDR3 totals 12 residues. The sequence came from an adult in good health. The input for sequencing was peripheral blood, taken on day 0 of AZD1222 vaccination. The rearrangement uses TRBV10-3 and TRBJ2-1; possible D gene TRBD1, 5 bases. The CDR3 protein is CAIRTGDNEQFF. The DNA for the CDR3 is TGTGCCATCAGAACAGGAGACAATGAGCAGTTCTTC.